Listed below are T cell receptor beta chains from one sample, sequenced in a study of blood T cell repertoires in COVID-19. The data were produced by immunoSEQ multiplex PCR, yet TCRdb's version contains in-frame clones alone and is incomplete. The sample consists of almost 95,000 clones, more than 65% of them appearing once. The sequenced sample was peripheral blood. The receptors stem from a man aged 55 to 70 with acute or convalescent COVID-19. Both conserved end residues are part of each CDR3. The order of the fields is D gene, V gene, J gene, clone size, CDR3 protein, CDR3 DNA. A D gene is named only where the DNA matches it firmly. Clone size is shown for a subset of rows, as once, few, many or a class of expanded clone.

TRBD2	TRBV2	TRBJ2-5	NA	CASTRRLAGEETQYF	TGTGCCAGCACCCGAAGACTAGCGGGGGAAGAGACCCAGTACTTC
TRBD1	TRBV18	TRBJ1-1	few	CASSPFHGTGDTEAFF	TGTGCCAGCTCACCATTCCACGGGACAGGGGACACTGAAGCTTTCTTT
NA	TRBV5-1	TRBJ1-1	NA	CASSLEEGGRRAFF	TGCGCCAGCAGCTTGGAAGAGGGCGGGCGGCGGGCTTTCTTT
NA	TRBV19	TRBJ1-1	NA	CASSKATGMNTEAFF	TGTGCCAGTAGTAAGGCGACAGGTATGAACACTGAAGCTTTCTTT
NA	TRBV5-6	TRBJ2-1	NA	CASSLGPGNEQFF	TGTGCCAGCAGCTTGGGCCCGGGCAATGAGCAGTTCTTC
TRBD1	TRBV14	TRBJ1-2	once	CASRRTGGTYGYTF	TGTGCCAGCAGGCGGACAGGGGGGACGTATGGCTACACCTTC
TRBD1	TRBV12-3/TRBV12-4	TRBJ2-4	NA	CASSPDRANIQYF	TGTGCCAGCAGCCCGGACAGGGCAAACATTCAGTACTTC
TRBD1	TRBV12-3/TRBV12-4	TRBJ2-5	once	CASTLDRAETQYF	TGTGCCAGCACCCTGGACAGGGCAGAGACCCAGTACTTC
TRBD1	TRBV6-1	TRBJ1-2	NA	CASSEDRGREGYTF	TGTGCCAGCAGTGAAGACAGGGGGCGCGAGGGCTACACCTTC
TRBD1	TRBV27	TRBJ1-2	few	CASRTGTGFYGYTF	TGTGCCAGCAGAACCGGGACAGGGTTCTATGGCTACACCTTC
NA	TRBV18	TRBJ1-2	NA	CASSPGQGSGYTF	TGTGCCAGCTCACCAGGGCAGGGATCTGGCTACACCTTC
NA	TRBV18	TRBJ1-6	NA	CASSRNGGYNSPLHF	TGTGCCAGCTCACGTAACGGGGGGTATAATTCACCCCTCCACTTT
TRBD1	TRBV5-1	TRBJ1-4	NA	CASSFGTGGEKLFF	TGCGCCAGCAGCTTTGGGACAGGGGGTGAAAAACTGTTTTTT
NA	TRBV18	TRBJ2-4	NA	CASSPPRDEAKNIQYF	TGTGCCAGCTCACCACCCCGTGATGAGGCCAAAAACATTCAGTACTTC
TRBD1	TRBV7-2	TRBJ1-4	NA	CASSSAGQGSGKLFF	TGTGCCAGCAGCTCCGCGGGACAGGGCTCTGGAAAACTGTTTTTT
NA	TRBV7-8	TRBJ2-2	NA	CASTSRRNTGELFF	TGTGCCAGCACCTCTAGAAGGAACACCGGGGAGCTGTTTTTT
TRBD1	TRBV7-6	TRBJ1-1	NA	CASSLDRGPNTEAFF	TGTGCCAGCAGCTTAGACAGGGGCCCGAACACTGAAGCTTTCTTT
NA	TRBV2	TRBJ1-6	NA	CASTIGVKSHNSPLHF	TGTGCCAGTACAATAGGGGTTAAGTCCCATAATTCACCCCTCCACTTT
TRBD1	TRBV24-1	TRBJ2-1	NA	CATSDRGDRGTYNEQFF	TGTGCCACCAGTGACCGCGGGGACAGGGGGACCTACAATGAGCAGTTCTTC
NA	TRBV30	TRBJ1-1	few	CAWSGGVFNTEAFF	TGTGCCTGGAGTGGGGGGGTTTTCAACACTGAAGCTTTCTTT
TRBD1	TRBV9	TRBJ1-2	once	CASSPMPGQGDYGYTF	TGTGCCAGCAGCCCGATGCCGGGACAGGGGGACTATGGCTACACCTTC
NA	TRBV19	TRBJ1-5	NA	CASSIEGRERQPQHF	TGTGCCAGTAGTATAGAGGGTCGGGAGAGGCAGCCCCAGCATTTT
NA	TRBV11-2	TRBJ2-2	NA	CASSLVTNTGELFF	TGTGCCAGCAGCTTAGTTACTAACACCGGGGAGCTGTTTTTT